The rows below give T cell receptor beta chains drawn from one sample of a study of T cells in Graves' hyperthyroidism and ophthalmopathy. TCRdb passed the multiplex PCR reads through MiXCR, listing each CDR3 protein once. The sample consists of around 580,000 distinct CDR3 sequences, 15% to 20% of them appearing once. Sequencing was performed on blood. The receptors shown here come from a woman younger than 35 with Graves' hyperthyroidism. The CDR3 runs from the conserved cysteine through the conserved F or W. A D gene is named only where the DNA matches it firmly. Clone size is not always given. Where it is, it says once, few, many or a class for expanded clones.

TRBJ1-5	.	TRBV27	.	CASSREGWGRNQPQHF	TGTGCCAGCAGCCGTGAGGGGTGGGGGCGCAATCAGCCCCAGCATTTT
TRBJ2-2	many	TRBV6-1	TRBD2	CASRRLAGGKNTGELFF	TGTGCCAGCAGGAGACTAGCGGGGGGCAAGAACACCGGGGAGCTGTTTTTT
TRBJ1-2	.	TRBV2	.	CASSEARAYGYTF	TGTGCCAGCAGTGAAGCCAGGGCCTATGGCTACACCTTC
TRBJ2-2	.	TRBV29-1	TRBD2	CSAGLAGGLGELFF	TGCAGCGCCGGACTAGCGGGAGGGCTCGGGGAGCTGTTTTTT
TRBJ1-5	many	TRBV4-2	TRBD1	CASSPTGQGGEPQHF	TGTGCCAGCAGCCCTACGGGACAGGGAGGGGAGCCCCAGCATTTT
TRBJ1-1	many	TRBV5-5	.	CASSLLMNTEAFF	TGTGCCAGCAGCCTACTCATGAACACTGAAGCTTTCTTT
TRBJ1-2	.	TRBV5-8	.	CASSLAGPLVAFCTF	TGTGCCAGCAGCTTGGCCGGACCACTGGTGGCGTTCTGCACCTTC
TRBJ1-1	many	TRBV14	.	CASSHGLGLRTEAFF	TGTGCCAGCAGCCATGGTCTGGGACTGAGGACTGAAGCTTTCTTT
TRBJ2-7	.	TRBV6-1	TRBD2	CASTTGLAGDYEQYF	TGTGCCAGCACTACAGGACTAGCGGGCGACTACGAGCAGTACTTC
TRBJ1-1	many	TRBV12-3/TRBV12-4	.	CASSFVGKVNTEAFF	TGTGCCAGCAGTTTTGTAGGGAAGGTGAACACTGAAGCTTTCTTT
TRBJ1-3	many	TRBV7-8	.	CASSLASRGVGNTIYF	TGTGCCAGCAGCTTAGCTAGCAGGGGAGTTGGAAACACCATATATTTT
TRBJ1-2	many	TRBV3-1	TRBD1	CASSYSGQGRSYGYTF	TGTGCCAGCAGCTACAGCGGACAGGGCCGATCCTATGGCTACACCTTC
TRBJ2-1	.	TRBV9	.	CASSVAQEQFF	TGTGCCAGCAGCGTAGCTCAGGAGCAGTTCTTC
TRBJ1-5	few	TRBV7-2	.	CASSLKGGPQHF	TGTGCCAGCAGCTTAAAGGGGGGGCCTCAGCATTTT
TRBJ1-1	many	TRBV10-3	.	CAIRPRGSGVNTEAFF	TGTGCCATCAGGCCGAGGGGCAGCGGTGTGAACACTGAAGCTTTCTTT
TRBJ1-6	.	TRBV6-1	.	CASSRAGNSPLHF	TGTGCCAGCAGTCGAGCGGGGAATTCACCCCTCCACTTT
TRBJ2-3	.	TRBV5-1	.	CASSLEDSYTDTQYF	TGCGCCAGCAGCTTGGAGGATTCATACACAGATACGCAGTATTTT
TRBJ1-2	many	TRBV6-2/TRBV6-3	TRBD1	CASSYLTGDYGYTF	TGTGCCAGCAGTTACCTGACAGGGGACTATGGCTACACCTTC
TRBJ2-3	.	TRBV5-4	TRBD2	CASSQRTSGSVSFRTDTQYF	TGTGCCAGCAGCCAACGGACTAGCGGGTCGGTTAGTTTTAGGACAGATACGCAGTATTTT
TRBJ1-1	few	TRBV7-8	TRBD1	CASSLDRGPAFF	TGTGCCAGCAGCTTAGACAGGGGGCCGGCTTTCTTT